These T cell receptor beta chains were read from a single sample in a study of T-cell memory formation after mild COVID-19. TCRdb called the 5' RACE reads again in MiXCR, with one record for every CDR3 protein. The data show 500,000 to 550,000 distinct CDR3 sequences, with approximately 20% seen just once and around 12% held by the top ten. The specimen sequenced was PBMCs or a T cell subset sorted from them (not recorded which). These TCRs come from an adult woman who had mild COVID-19 (a few samples of this study predate the infection). Cell type and time point are not known. Each CDR3 is given with its conserved first and last residue. D genes are given only for firm matches. Some rows have no size entry. The others give once, few or many, or a class for an expanded clone.

CDR3aa	CDR3nt	abundance	d_gene	v_gene	j_gene
CASREPAYNEQFF	TGTGCCAGCAGAGAACCGGCGTACAATGAGCAGTTCTTC	few	-	TRBV6-5	TRBJ2-1
CAGLSGQTSYEQYF	TGTGCCGGCCTATCGGGACAGACGTCCTACGAGCAGTACTTC	few	-	TRBV3-2	TRBJ2-7
CSVRPLRGAQETQYF	TGCAGCGTCCGCCCCCTGCGGGGGGCCCAAGAGACCCAGTACTTC	-	TRBD2	TRBV29-1	TRBJ2-5
CASSHTGTSTF	TGTGCCAGCAGTCATACCGGGACATCGACCTTC	-	-	TRBV12-3/TRBV12-4	TRBJ1-2
CASSLGAGQGTEAFF	TGTGCCAGCAGCTTGGGGGCGGGGCAGGGCACTGAAGCTTTCTTT	-	-	TRBV5-8	TRBJ1-1
CASSRWVTASYEQYF	TGTGCCAGCAGTCGCTGGGTAACCGCCTCCTACGAGCAGTACTTC	few	-	TRBV6-5	TRBJ2-7
CSAGTGTYEQYF	TGCAGCGCAGGGACAGGGACCTACGAGCAGTACTTC	many	TRBD1	TRBV29-1	TRBJ2-7
CSVEGGYTF	TGCAGCGTTGAAGGTGGCTACACCTTC	many	-	TRBV29-1	TRBJ1-2
CSAEISGQGNSPLHF	TGCAGTGCTGAGATTTCGGGACAGGGGAATTCACCCCTCCACTTT	few	TRBD1	TRBV20-1	TRBJ1-6
CSARSGGNTGELFF	TGCAGTGCTAGAAGCGGGGGAAACACCGGGGAGCTGTTTTTT	many	TRBD2	TRBV20-1	TRBJ2-2
CASSYGEYGTEAFF	TGTGCCAGCAGTTACGGGGAGTACGGCACTGAAGCTTTCTTT	-	-	TRBV6-5	TRBJ1-1
CASSPAGAQETQYF	TGTGCCAGCAGCCCAGCGGGGGCTCAGGAGACCCAGTACTTC	many	TRBD2	TRBV12-3/TRBV12-4	TRBJ2-5
CASSFREDGYTF	TGTGCCAGCAGTTTTAGAGAAGATGGCTACACCTTC	few	-	TRBV12-3/TRBV12-4	TRBJ1-2
CASSLDSGRGNEQFF	TGTGCCAGCAGCTTAGATTCAGGCAGGGGGAATGAGCAGTTCTTC	-	TRBD1	TRBV7-2	TRBJ2-1
CASSLLSFGLYNEQFF	TGTGCCAGCAGCTTATTATCATTTGGGCTCTACAATGAGCAGTTCTTC	-	-	TRBV7-9	TRBJ2-1
CATSDLLQDNEQFF	TGTGCCACCAGTGATTTGCTTCAGGATAATGAGCAGTTCTTC	-	-	TRBV24-1	TRBJ2-1
CASSPGSYQPQHF	TGTGCCAGCAGCCCGGGGTCCTATCAGCCCCAGCATTTT	-	-	TRBV7-2	TRBJ1-5
CAIRTPGRFTDTQYF	TGTGCCATCAGGACTCCCGGACGGTTCACAGATACGCAGTATTTT	-	-	TRBV10-3	TRBJ2-3
CASIAASTDTQYF	TGTGCCAGTATTGCGGCTAGCACAGATACGCAGTATTTT	few	-	TRBV19	TRBJ2-3
CSARGGPLHF	TGCAGTGCTAGAGGGGGCCCCCTCCACTTT	few	-	TRBV20-1	TRBJ1-6
CSASLGEQYF	TGCAGTGCTAGCCTGGGCGAGCAGTACTTC	-	-	TRBV20-1	TRBJ2-7
CASSFLAGGRTDTQYF	TGTGCCAGCAGCTTCCTAGCGGGGGGCCGCACAGATACGCAGTATTTT	many	TRBD2	TRBV7-9	TRBJ2-3
CASSYSTIGTIYF	TGTGCCAGCAGTTACTCTACGATCGGCACCATATATTTT	-	-	TRBV6-5	TRBJ1-3
CATSREGFQATEAFF	TGTGCCACCAGCAGAGAGGGGTTCCAGGCAACTGAAGCTTTCTTT	few	-	TRBV15	TRBJ1-1
CASSLMRDSEQFF	TGTGCCAGCAGCTTAATGAGGGACTCGGAGCAGTTCTTC	few	-	TRBV7-6	TRBJ2-1
CASSPRTASGEQYF	TGTGCCAGCAGCCCCAGGACCGCCTCCGGCGAGCAGTACTTC	few	-	TRBV11-3	TRBJ2-7
CATSDDRGREGNYGYTF	TGTGCCACCAGTGATGACAGGGGGCGCGAAGGGAACTATGGCTACACCTTC	few	TRBD1	TRBV24-1	TRBJ1-2
CASSVGGGTADTQYF	TGTGCCAGCAGCGTAGGGGGGGGGACGGCAGATACGCAGTATTTT	few	TRBD2	TRBV9	TRBJ2-3
CASSLAVLIWVDSTDTQYF	TGTGCCAGCAGCTTAGCTGTTTTAATTTGGGTGGACAGCACAGATACGCAGTATTTT	-	-	TRBV7-9	TRBJ2-3
CASSPQGPTNEKLFF	TGTGCCAGCTCACCTCAAGGCCCCACTAATGAAAAACTGTTTTTT	few	-	TRBV18	TRBJ1-4